This is a list of T cell receptor beta chains from one sample in a study of T cells after yellow fever vaccination. Via MiXCR, TCRdb re-called the 5' RACE reads, giving one row per CDR3 protein. The table shows approximately 330,000 distinct CDR3 sequences, with roughly 4.3% occurring only once. The input for sequencing was PBMCs, taken 5 days after the yellow fever booster vaccination. Receptors were obtained from a man in his late teens or twenties who received the YFV17D yellow fever vaccine. CDR3s leave out the opening cysteine and the closing phenylalanine or tryptophan. Each record gives: CDR3 protein, J gene, D gene, V gene. The D gene is left open where the match is weak.

ASSQASTSSYEQY	TRBJ2-7	NA	TRBV4-1
ASSFRDREHNEKLF	TRBJ1-4	TRBD1	TRBV5-1
ASSSGPDDKAF	TRBJ1-1	NA	TRBV5-1
ASSDPRQETQY	TRBJ2-5	NA	TRBV25-1
SARTATGTGGYT	TRBJ1-2	NA	TRBV20-1
ASSLGLGSYEQY	TRBJ2-7	NA	TRBV7-2
ASSQRGRFQETQY	TRBJ2-5	NA	TRBV3-1
AIAGGLSYEQY	TRBJ2-7	TRBD2	TRBV10-3
ASSQEGPHTDTQY	TRBJ2-3	NA	TRBV4-2
ASSQVGRGRPEAF	TRBJ1-1	TRBD1	TRBV4-1
ASSLDRLGEKLF	TRBJ1-4	NA	TRBV5-1
ASRSRAGGDADTQY	TRBJ2-3	TRBD2	TRBV6-6
ASSPGNTGEQY	TRBJ2-7	NA	TRBV7-6
ASSQGLAGEKLF	TRBJ1-4	NA	TRBV4-3
ASSERQGVVGGYT	TRBJ1-2	TRBD1	TRBV2
ASGLFSGTGNTEAF	TRBJ1-1	TRBD1	TRBV7-2
SAKSIQDTQY	TRBJ2-3	NA	TRBV20-1
ATAASETDTQY	TRBJ2-3	NA	TRBV12-3/TRBV12-4
ACSLIAGGPFTDTQY	TRBJ2-3	TRBD2	TRBV5-1
ASSLGDEAQH	TRBJ1-5	NA	TRBV7-2
ASSPWTARDYGYT	TRBJ1-2	NA	TRBV5-1
ASNHGDRDTQPQH	TRBJ1-5	TRBD1	TRBV12-3/TRBV12-4
ASGQEGGETQY	TRBJ2-5	NA	TRBV4-1
ASSFSTSGGAGDTQY	TRBJ2-3	TRBD2	TRBV4-3
ASTDPEGGINEKLF	TRBJ1-4	NA	TRBV6-2/TRBV6-3
ASSYIAGGLYVEQF	TRBJ2-1	TRBD2	TRBV7-2
ASRVWGLGRETQY	TRBJ2-5	NA	TRBV6-2/TRBV6-3
ASRTGTNYGYT	TRBJ1-2	NA	TRBV12-3/TRBV12-4
ACLKEGASNQPQH	TRBJ1-5	NA	TRBV30
ATSDPGRPTDTQY	TRBJ2-3	NA	TRBV24-1
ASSHGRGQGSNSPLH	TRBJ1-6	TRBD1	TRBV4-1
ASTNRQGTDTQY	TRBJ2-3	TRBD1	TRBV7-2
AWSVQTGSTEAF	TRBJ1-1	NA	TRBV30
AISERQGSNQPQH	TRBJ1-5	TRBD1	TRBV10-3
ASSHGDKNYEQY	TRBJ2-7	NA	TRBV4-3
ASRVRDTIY	TRBJ1-3	NA	TRBV28
ATTLLAGSTDTQY	TRBJ2-3	TRBD2	TRBV10-3
ASSQETAWLAGVADTQY	TRBJ2-3	TRBD2	TRBV4-2
ASSGNTHEQY	TRBJ2-7	NA	TRBV5-4
ASKGQNSYEQY	TRBJ2-7	NA	TRBV5-1
AIREIWDGAGTEAF	TRBJ1-1	NA	TRBV10-3
ASSDTLAGGLDQY	TRBJ2-5	TRBD2	TRBV12-3/TRBV12-4
ASSLINEQF	TRBJ2-1	NA	TRBV28
ATRSSGNTIY	TRBJ1-3	NA	TRBV19
ASSLAQAGEQY	TRBJ2-7	NA	TRBV7-2
ASNGGERRTEAF	TRBJ1-1	NA	TRBV2
ASSYNQGAISTGELF	TRBJ2-2	TRBD1	TRBV6-2/TRBV6-3
ASSVTGMREKLF	TRBJ1-4	TRBD1	TRBV5-1
ASSYPEGQESSYEQY	TRBJ2-7	TRBD1	TRBV6-6
ASRFYTGELF	TRBJ2-2	NA	TRBV5-8
ASSLVRLGSADTQY	TRBJ2-3	NA	TRBV7-2
ASSDLNSGGYLTGELF	TRBJ2-2	TRBD2	TRBV6-2/TRBV6-3
SVEGNQETQY	TRBJ2-5	NA	TRBV29-1
ASSEDRGGEELF	TRBJ1-4	TRBD1	TRBV2
ASSLLVGTQY	TRBJ2-3	NA	TRBV7-9
ATSREDRGTDTQY	TRBJ2-3	TRBD1	TRBV15